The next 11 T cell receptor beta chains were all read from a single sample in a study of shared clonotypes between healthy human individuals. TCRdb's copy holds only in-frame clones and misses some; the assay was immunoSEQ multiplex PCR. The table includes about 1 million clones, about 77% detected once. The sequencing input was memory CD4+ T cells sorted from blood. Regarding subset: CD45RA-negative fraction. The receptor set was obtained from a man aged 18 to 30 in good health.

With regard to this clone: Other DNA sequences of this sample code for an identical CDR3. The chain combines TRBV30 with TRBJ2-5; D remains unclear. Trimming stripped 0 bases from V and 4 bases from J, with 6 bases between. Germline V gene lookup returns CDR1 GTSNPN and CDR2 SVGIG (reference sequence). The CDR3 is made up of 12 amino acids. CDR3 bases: TGTGCCTGGAGTGTACTTCGAGAGACCCAGTACTTC. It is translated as CAWSVLRETQYF.

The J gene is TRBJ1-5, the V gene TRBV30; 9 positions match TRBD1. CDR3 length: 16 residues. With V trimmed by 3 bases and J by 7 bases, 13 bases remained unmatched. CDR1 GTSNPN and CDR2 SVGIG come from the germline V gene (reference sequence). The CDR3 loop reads CAWSPGTGLFGQPQHF. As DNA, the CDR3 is TGTGCCTGGAGCCCTGGGACAGGGTTGTTTGGGCAGCCCCAGCATTTT.

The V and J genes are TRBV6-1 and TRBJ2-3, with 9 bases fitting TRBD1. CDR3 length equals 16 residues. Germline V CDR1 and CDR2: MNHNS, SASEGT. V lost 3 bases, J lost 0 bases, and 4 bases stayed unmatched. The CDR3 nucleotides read TGTGCCAGCAGTGATCACAGGGGGCCCAGCACAGATACGCAGTATTTT. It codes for CASSDHRGPSTDTQYF.

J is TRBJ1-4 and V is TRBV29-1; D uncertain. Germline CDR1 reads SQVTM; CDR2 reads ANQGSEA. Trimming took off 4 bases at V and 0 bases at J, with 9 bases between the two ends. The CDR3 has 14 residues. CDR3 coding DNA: TGCAGCGTTGGGGTGGGAACAACTAATGAAAAACTGTTTTTT. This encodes CSVGVGTTNEKLFF.

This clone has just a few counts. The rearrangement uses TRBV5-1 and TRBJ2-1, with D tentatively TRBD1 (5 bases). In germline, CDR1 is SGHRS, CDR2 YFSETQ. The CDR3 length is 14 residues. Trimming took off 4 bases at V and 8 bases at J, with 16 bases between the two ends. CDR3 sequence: CASSPPVRAHEQFF. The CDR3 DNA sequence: TGCGCCAGCAGCCCCCCCGTCAGGGCGCATGAGCAGTTCTTC.

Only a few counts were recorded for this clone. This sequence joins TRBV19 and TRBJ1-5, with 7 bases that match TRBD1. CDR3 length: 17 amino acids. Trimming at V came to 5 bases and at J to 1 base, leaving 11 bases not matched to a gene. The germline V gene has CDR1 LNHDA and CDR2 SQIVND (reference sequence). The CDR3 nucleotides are TGTGCCAGTAGTTTCCGACAGGGTGCGAACAGCAATCAGCCCCAGCATTTT. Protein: CASSFRQGANSNQPQHF.

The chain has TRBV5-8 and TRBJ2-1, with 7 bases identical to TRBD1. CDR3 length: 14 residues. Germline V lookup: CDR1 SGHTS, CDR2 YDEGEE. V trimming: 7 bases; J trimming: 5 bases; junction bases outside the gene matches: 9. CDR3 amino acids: CASSRTGVNNEQFF. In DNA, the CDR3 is TGTGCCAGCTCTAGAACAGGGGTGAACAATGAGCAGTTCTTC. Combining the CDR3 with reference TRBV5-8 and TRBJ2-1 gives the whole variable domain EAGVTQSPTHLIKTRGQQATLRCSPISGHTSVYWYQQALGLGLQFLLWYDEGEERNRGNFPPRFSGRQFPNYSSELNVNALELEDSALYLCASSRTGVNNEQFFGPGTRLTVL.

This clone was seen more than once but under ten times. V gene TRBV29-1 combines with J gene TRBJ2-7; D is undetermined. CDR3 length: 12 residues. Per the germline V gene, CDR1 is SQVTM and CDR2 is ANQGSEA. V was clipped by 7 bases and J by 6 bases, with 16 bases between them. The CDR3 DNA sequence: TGCAGCGGGAGACCCTCGGGCGGCGAGCAGTACTTC. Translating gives CSGRPSGGEQYF.

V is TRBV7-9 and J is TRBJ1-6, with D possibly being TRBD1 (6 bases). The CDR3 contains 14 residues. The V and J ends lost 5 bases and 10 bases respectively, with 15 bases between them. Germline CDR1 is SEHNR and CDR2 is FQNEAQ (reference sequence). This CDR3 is CASSPQTGRSPLHF. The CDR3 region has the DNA TGTGCCAGCAGCCCACAGACAGGTCGATCACCCCTCCACTTT.

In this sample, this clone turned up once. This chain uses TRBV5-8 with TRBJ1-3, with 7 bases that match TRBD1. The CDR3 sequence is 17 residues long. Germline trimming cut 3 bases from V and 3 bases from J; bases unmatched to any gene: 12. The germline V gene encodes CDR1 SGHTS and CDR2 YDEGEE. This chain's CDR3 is CASSSGIRGTGGNTIYF. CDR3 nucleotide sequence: TGTGCCAGCAGCTCAGGAATCAGGGGGACGGGTGGAAACACCATATATTTT. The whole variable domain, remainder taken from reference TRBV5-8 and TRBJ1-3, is EAGVTQSPTHLIKTRGQQATLRCSPISGHTSVYWYQQALGLGLQFLLWYDEGEERNRGNFPPRFSGRQFPNYSSELNVNALELEDSALYLCASSSGIRGTGGNTIYFGEGSWLTVV.

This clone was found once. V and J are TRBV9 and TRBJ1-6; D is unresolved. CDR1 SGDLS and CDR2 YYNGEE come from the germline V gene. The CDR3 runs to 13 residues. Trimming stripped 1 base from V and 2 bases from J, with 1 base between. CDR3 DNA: TGTGCCAGCAGCGTAACCTATAATTCACCCCTCCACTTT. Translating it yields CASSVTYNSPLHF. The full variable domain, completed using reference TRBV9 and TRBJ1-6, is DSGVTQTPKHLITATGQRVTLRCSPRSGDLSVYWYQQSLDQGLQFLIQYYNGEERAKGNILERFSAQQFPDLHSELNLSSLELGDSALYFCASSVTYNSPLHFGNGTRLTVT.